This TCR beta chain derives from a study of blood T cell repertoires in COVID-19. Study overall: Samples taken during acute and convalescent COVID-19 were collected in the United States, Italy and Spain.

Using immunoSEQ multiplex PCR, the repertoire was profiled, and TCRdb retains in-frame clones only, with some absent. The sample holds 200,000 to 250,000 clones, approximately 86% seen once. The CDR3 runs 14 residues. CDR1 SGHNT and CDR2 YYREEE come from the germline V gene (reference sequence). Trimming removed 4 bases from V and 1 base from J; junction bases left unmatched: 3. The receptor comes from a woman aged 30 to 39 who had been exposed to COVID-19. The sequencing sample was made of PBMCs or T cells enriched from blood (not recorded which). The rearrangement uses TRBV5-4 and TRBJ2-3; 7 bases fit TRBD1. The CDR3 here is CASSPGQGTDTQYF. CDR3 nucleotides: TGTGCCAGCAGCCCTGGACAGGGCACAGATACGCAGTATTTT.